The source of this TCR beta chain is a study of a mutant IDH1 vaccine in newly diagnosed glioma. From germline, CDR1 is SGHRS and CDR2 YFSETQ. J gave up 5 bases and V 0 bases, and 5 bases lay outside the gene matches. This CDR3 contains 15 residues. Data came from immunoSEQ multiplex PCR; TCRdb stores just in-frame clones and leaves some out. The data show 68,000 or so clones, approximately 88% seen once. Indicated time point: week 35, safety follow-up. Every single dose of the vaccine, 300 ug of mutant IDH1 20-mer peptide, came with topical imiquimod. With respect to this clone: Its target is unknown.

The receptor's source is a man aged 18 to 35 with glioma. Sequenced material: PBMCs, taken from a glioma patient whose treatment included an IDH1 peptide vaccine. V usage is TRBV5-1 and J usage is TRBJ1-1; 9 bases agree with TRBD1. The CDR3 DNA follows: TGCGCCAGCAGCTTGGCACAGGGGGCTGGAACTGAAGCTTTCTTT. The encoded protein is CASSLAQGAGTEAFF. Drawing the rest from reference TRBV5-1 and TRBJ1-1, the complete variable domain is KAGVTQTPRYLIKTRGQQVTLSCSPISGHRSVSWYQQTPGQGLQFLFEYFSETQRNKGNFPGRFSGRQFSNSRSEMNVSTLELGDSALYLCASSLAQGAGTEAFFGQGTRLTVV.